This T cell receptor beta chain was retrieved from a study of blood T cell repertoires in COVID-19. Looking at the study overall: Sources were T cells, B-cell-depleted T cells, or PBMCs; the material itself was cDNA or gDNA.

The study drew participants aged about 18 to 89 years from some 25 US areas. In Cohort 3, a recovered donor had either two negative PCRs, clearance, or symptom resolution. Unmatched junction bases numbered 8, after V lost 2 bases and J lost 8 bases. The CDR3 covers 16 residues. CDR1 and CDR2 (germline): SGHDN, FVKESK. The assay was immunoSEQ multiplex PCR, and TCRdb's table has in-frame clones only and misses some. This repertoire shows about 130,000 clones, around 80% found once; its top ten account for approximately 6%. The chain is built from TRBV14 and TRBJ1-4; 10 bases agree with TRBD1. The TCR was taken from a woman aged 45-59 years who had recovered from COVID-19. The sequenced sample consisted of PBMCs or T cells enriched from blood (not recorded which). Here the CDR3 reads CASSQLMGDRGEKLFF. The CDR3 DNA reads as TGTGCCAGCAGCCAACTGATGGGGGACAGGGGAGAAAAACTGTTTTTT.